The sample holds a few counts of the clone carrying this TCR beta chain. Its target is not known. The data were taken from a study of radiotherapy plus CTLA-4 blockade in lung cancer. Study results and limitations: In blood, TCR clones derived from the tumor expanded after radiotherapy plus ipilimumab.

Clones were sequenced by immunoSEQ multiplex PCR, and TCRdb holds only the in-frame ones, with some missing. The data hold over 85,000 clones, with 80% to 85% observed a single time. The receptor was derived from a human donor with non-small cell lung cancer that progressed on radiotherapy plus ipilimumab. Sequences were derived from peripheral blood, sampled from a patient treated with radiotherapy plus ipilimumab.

DNA of the CDR3: TGTGCCAGCAGCTACAGGGGGAGTTGGGACACCGGGGAGCTGTTTTTT. This codes for CASSYRGSWDTGELFF. The chain uses TRBV7-8 and TRBJ2-2; 8 bases fit TRBD1. Germline loops: CDR1 SGHVS, CDR2 FQNEAQ. The ends lost 4 bases at V and 3 bases at J; junction bases unmatched: 7. This CDR3 is built from 16 residues.